This T cell receptor (beta chain) is from a study of human CD4 T cells and Enterobacteriaceae (dated by TCRdb to about 2020). Study-wide conclusions, independent of this receptor: Ex vivo, broadly cross-reactive clonotypes were observed to appear more expanded than specific clonotypes, with about 55% of the 19 and most of the roughly 30 being found within the top 5%. The only basis for inferring the reactivity of ex vivo clonotypes was matching nucleotide sequences to CFSE-low cultures from the same donors.

Deep-level sequencing, with a detection sensitivity of one cell in 200,000, was applied to the ex vivo total memory CD4+ samples. The QIAamp DNA Micro Kit was used to extract genomic DNA from cell pellets, and spectrophotometry was used to check the quantity and purity of the genomic DNA. The immunoSEQ multiplex PCR assay was used to amplify the TCR Vbeta CDR3 regions. Sequencing of amplicons was performed on the Illumina HiSeq platform. The retrieved sequences were 87 nucleotides in length and included the CDR3 region. Per the original workflow: A unique productive TCR Vbeta nucleotide sequence was defined as a clonotype and was quantified by productive template frequency from ImmunoSEQ Analyzer V3.0. Expanded clonotypes were defined using a threshold set at the top 5th percentile of each repertoire ranked by frequency. The R package fossil was used to compute repertoire overlap as Chao-Jaccard, and the R package MASS was used to visualize the overlap by nonmetric multidimensional scaling. As stored in TCRdb, this immuneACCESS dataset retains in-frame rearrangements with V and J assigned. A fraction of the clones does not appear; measured against another copy, unresolved V genes explain less than half of the discrepancy, and the remainder lacks a known reason. V, J and clone size were drawn from that table, and D and trimming were deduced from the DNA. For this sample the table gives 25,000 to 35,000 clones, of which roughly four fifths were detected only once. Approximately 1.5% of the sample is held by the ten biggest clonotypes.

With respect to this clone: What this receptor recognizes is not known. Per-base qualities were not stored, and no clone one base away is much larger.

The CDR3 runs 15 amino acids, cysteine and phenylalanine included. Just CDR3 DNA is preserved here, 45 bases in frame from base 1. V is pared back by 0 bases and J by 3 bases, with 12 bases lying between the germline termini. CDR1 and CDR2 (MNHEY, SVGAGI) derive from the germline V gene. Memory CD4+ T cells were FACS-sorted on a FACSAria III to over 95% purity as all CD4+ cells other than CD45RA+CCR7+CD95- naive cells. Blood from healthy donors came from blood donation centers in Switzerland. Positive selection with CD4 and CD14 magnetic microbeads was used to enrich total CD4+ T cells and monocytes. Before sorting, CD8+, CD14+, CD16+, CD56+, CD19+ and CD25-bright cells were excluded. To assess in vivo expansion of bacteria-reactive clonotypes, total memory CD4+ T cells from a couple of blood donors were sequenced directly ex vivo. Peripheral blood mononuclear cells were isolated from donor blood using Ficoll-Paque Plus.

The TCR sequence derives from a human donor in good health. Here the chain combines TRBV6-5 and TRBJ2-7; no confident D gene assignment can be made. Material for sequencing was memory CD4+ T cells from blood. The sample's cell subset or site, from its label and the paper: total memory CD4 T cells sorted directly ex vivo, unstimulated. CDR3 loop: CASSYSGGSNYEQYF. The DNA is as follows: TGTGCCAGCAGTTACTCAGGTGGATCTAACTACGAGCAGTACTTC.